This T cell receptor (beta chain) emerged from a study of blood T cell repertoires in COVID-19 (dated by TCRdb to 2018 to 2021). Background for the entire study: The collaborator samples originated in the United States, Italy and Spain and spanned the acute and convalescent phases of COVID-19. HLA class I and class II types, where available, came from metadata supplied by the sample provider rather than from assay-based typing. The material from the prospective study consisted of cDNA or gDNA derived from T cells, B-cell-depleted T cells, or PBMCs. The dataset comprised deeply sampled blood TCRbeta repertoires from subjects exposed to, actively infected with, or recovered from COVID-19. Nearly every sample came with metadata listing a de-identified subject ID, COVID-19 status, age in years and sex. The repertoires were made available in a free public database intended to serve as a resource for research on the immune response to SARS-CoV-2. The samples were drawn from two sources: the first 160 participants of the ongoing ImmuneRACE study, and 1,000 to 1,500 subjects contributed by 6 global collaborators.

Remarks on this clone: It has no known antigen specificity. No much larger clone exists at a distance of one base, and base qualities are not known.

Enrolling through a virtual design, the prospective study's participants ranged in age from roughly 18 to 89 years and lived across about two dozen United States geographic areas. To assign participants to cohorts, the prospective study relied on clinical history that participants themselves reported in a screening survey and a study questionnaire. Exposed participants had been in contact with someone with a PCR-confirmed or clinician-diagnosed COVID-19 case within 2 weeks of study entry. Mobile phlebotomists in the prospective study collected whole blood, serum and a nasopharyngeal or oropharyngeal swab from every participant. Participants in the prospective study had the option to provide additional blood draws and questionnaires over a 2-month period. Blood samples from the prospective study were shipped frozen or at room temperature prior to DNA extraction. TCRbeta CDR3 regions were amplified from genomic DNA by means of the immunoSEQ Assay, a bias-controlled multiplex PCR. Per the source publication's procedure: Nucleated cell counts per sample were estimated from amplification of reference gene primers within the assay. Sequence reads were collapsed and filtered to measure the absolute abundance of every unique TCRbeta CDR3 rearrangement. For each sample, productive Simpson clonality was calculated as the square root of Simpson's diversity index over productive rearrangements. TCRdb obtained this table from immuneACCESS and retained in-frame rearrangements with V and J assigned. These tables miss some clones; where compared with another copy, unresolved V genes account for less than half of the shortfall, and the remainder is unexplained. V, J and clone size are taken as reported in that table, and D and trimming were inferred from the DNA itself. The sample has 180,000 or so clones on record, 80% of them singletons. The ten largest clonotypes hold around 14% of the sample.

Here is what the overall study found, with its caveats: The amount of clinical and demographic metadata varied by source and participant and was provided uncurated.

For CDR1 and CDR2, the germline V gene (reference sequence) lists GTSNPN and SVGIG. Germline trimming: 0 bases from V, 5 bases from J; junction bases outside gene matches: 3. The cysteine opens and the phenylalanine closes a CDR3 of 14 amino acids. Solely the CDR3 DNA is kept, with 42 bases framed from the first base. The chain couples TRBV30 to TRBJ1-4, with 7 bases in between that match TRBD1. The sample comprised PBMCs or T cells enriched from blood (not recorded which). The clonotype was recovered from a man in his 60s who had been exposed to COVID-19. The sequenced DNA: TGTGCCTGGAGTGTACAGGGGTTAAATGAAAAACTGTTTTTT. Its protein product is CAWSVQGLNEKLFF.